The 27 T cell receptor beta chains below come from one sample, sequenced in a study of STAT5B mutations in CD4+ large granular lymphocyte leukemia. Profiling relied on immunoSEQ multiplex PCR, and the TCRdb table lists in-frame clones only, not all of them. The data hold about 34,000 clones, with 69% observed a single time. The sequenced sample consisted of CD4+ T cells from blood buffy coats. These TCRs come from a human donor in good health.

This clone was counted between two and nine times. This chain links TRBV9 with TRBJ2-1, with unresolved D. V lost 5 bases, J lost 7 bases, and 19 bases lay in between. The CDR3 runs 15 residues. Germline CDR1 reads SGDLS; CDR2 reads YYNGEE. The CDR3 is CASRNCRVLPNEQFF. The CDR3 nucleotides are TGTGCCAGCAGAAACTGCCGGGTCCTCCCAAATGAGCAGTTCTTC.

J is TRBJ2-1 and V is TRBV5-6, with D tentatively TRBD1 (5 bases). Trimming removed 2 bases from V and 1 base from J, with 10 bases in between. The CDR3 contains 15 residues. Germline V gene sequence: CDR1 SGHDT, CDR2 YYEEEE. CDR3 sequence: CASSLGVGSYNEQFF. In nucleotides, the CDR3 is TGTGCCAGCAGCTTAGGGGTCGGGTCCTACAATGAGCAGTTCTTC.

Points on this clone: At one end the junction does not follow the germline gene, possibly because of a read error. The chain recombines TRBV6-5 with TRBJ2-3; TRBD2 is a possible D gene (6 bases). The CDR3 covers 10 residues. Germline-derived CDR1 and CDR2 are MNHEY and SVGAGI. The CDR3 DNA is TGTGCCAGCAGAAGCGGGCCCTGGGTTTTT. Translated, it gives CASRSGPWVF.

V and J are TRBV19 and TRBJ2-7; no reliable D call. V shed 4 bases and J shed 0 bases, with 7 bases lying between them. The CDR3 consists of 13 residues. Germline V gene sequence: CDR1 LNHDA, CDR2 SQIVND (reference sequence). In DNA, the CDR3 is TGTGCCAGTAGTAGCATCTTCTCCTACGAGCAGTACTTC. As protein: CASSSIFSYEQYF.

CDR3 nucleotide sequence: TGTGCCAGTAGTAATCGCTTTCAGGGTACGTGGACCCAGTACTTC. It encodes CASSNRFQGTWTQYF. The rearrangement joins TRBV19 to TRBJ2-5; TRBD1 is a possible D gene (5 bases). This CDR3 is built from 15 residues. The V gene lost 4 bases and the J gene lost 7 bases, with 19 bases spanning the gap. Germline V CDR1 and CDR2: LNHDA, SQIVND (reference sequence).

This chain uses TRBV6-6 with TRBJ1-1; a possible D gene is TRBD1 (5 bases). The CDR3 has 16 residues. V was clipped by 0 bases and J by 5 bases, with 16 bases between them. Germline values: CDR1 MNHNY, CDR2 SVGAGI (reference sequence). The CDR3 is CASSYSMVGGRTEAFF. CDR3 DNA: TGTGCCAGCAGTTACTCGATGGTGGGGGGGAGGACTGAAGCTTTCTTT.

This sequence joins TRBV6-5 and TRBJ1-2; 7 nucleotides line up with TRBD1. This CDR3 is built from 15 residues. Trimming removed 2 bases from V and 0 bases from J; junction bases left unmatched: 3. Germline lookup yields CDR1 MNHEY and CDR2 SVGAGI. The CDR3 region has the DNA TGTGCCAGCAGTTACGACAGGGCCCCTAACTATGGCTACACCTTC. It translates to CASSYDRAPNYGYTF.

The genes are TRBV10-3 and TRBJ1-6, with TRBD1 matching over 7 bases. V lost 8 bases, J lost 7 bases, and 5 bases stayed unmatched. Germline CDR1 is ENHRY and CDR2 is SYGVKD. This CDR3 is 13 amino acids long. The CDR3 region is CAIRQGWNSPLHF. For the CDR3, the DNA is TGTGCCATCCGACAGGGATGGAATTCACCCCTCCACTTT.

The V call is TRBV4-2, the J call TRBJ2-7, with 12 positions matching TRBD2. J lost 2 bases, V lost 0 bases, and 8 bases had no gene match. In germline, CDR1 is LGHNA, CDR2 YNFKEQ. The CDR3 totals 18 residues. The CDR3 region has the DNA TGTGCCAGCAGCCAAGATACGACTAGCGGGGGAGCGACCTACGAGCAGTACTTC. Translation gives CASSQDTTSGGATYEQYF.

In its sample, this clone was seen once. The V and J genes are TRBV4-3 and TRBJ2-3; 11 bases align to TRBD2. V gave up 1 base and J gave up 0 bases; unmatched junction bases: 6. Germline values: CDR1 LGHNA, CDR2 YSLEER. CDR3 size: 18 residues. The CDR3 loop is CASSQGRTSGGSTDTQYF. The CDR3 nucleotides read TGCGCCAGCAGCCAAGGAAGAACTAGCGGGGGTAGCACAGATACGCAGTATTTT.

The chain combines TRBV28 with TRBJ2-7, with 8 nucleotides matching TRBD2. The CDR3 runs 14 residues. CDR1 is MDHEN and CDR2 is SYDVKM in the germline V gene. Trimming cost V 8 bases and J 5 bases; bases outside gene matches: 11. The CDR3 sequence: CASSTQSGGNEQYF. For the CDR3, the DNA is TGTGCCAGCTCAACCCAGAGCGGGGGCAACGAGCAGTACTTC.

This clone was picked up one time. The chain is built from TRBV6-1 and TRBJ2-3, with D hard to call. Germline V lookup: CDR1 MNHNS, CDR2 SASEGT. This CDR3 region has 15 residues. V dropped 7 bases and J dropped 0 bases, with 14 bases sitting between them. The CDR3 loop reads CASTLSITSTDTQYF. DNA for the CDR3: TGTGCCAGCACCCTATCGATAACTAGCACAGATACGCAGTATTTT.

This chain connects TRBV6-6 to TRBJ1-2; TRBD1 agrees at 9 bases. The germline gives CDR1 MNHNY, CDR2 SVGAGI (reference sequence). The V and J ends lost 7 bases and 6 bases, in that order; junction bases with no gene match: 9. This CDR3 has 14 residues. The CDR3 loop reads CASKPTGQGHGYTF. In DNA form, the CDR3 reads TGTGCCAGCAAGCCAACGGGACAGGGCCATGGCTACACCTTC.

CDR3 DNA: TGTGCCAGCACACGACTATTGGGGGAGCTGTTTTTT. Amino acid sequence: CASTRLLGELFF. The chain joins TRBV28 to TRBJ2-2; TRBD2 might be the D (5 bases). Between the trimmed V and J ends, which lost 7 bases and 8 bases, there was a span of 11 bases. There are 12 residues in the CDR3. Per the germline V gene, CDR1 is MDHEN and CDR2 is SYDVKM. The full variable domain, with the rest looked up from reference TRBV28 and TRBJ2-2, is DVKVTQSSRYLVKRTGEKVFLECVQDMDHENMFWYRQDPGLGLRLIYFSYDVKMKEKGDIPEGYSVSREKKERFSLILESASTNQTSMYLCASTRLLGELFFGEGSRLTVL.

This clone was counted a few times. The V call is TRBV19, the J call TRBJ2-4; possibly TRBD1 for D (6 bases). This CDR3 is 17 amino acids long. Per the germline V gene, CDR1 is LNHDA and CDR2 is SQIVND (reference sequence). Trimming removed 7 bases at V and 1 base at J, with 20 bases between. Here the CDR3 DNA reads TGTGCCAGTAAGGGGGTACAGGGATATCTGGCCAAAAACATTCAGTACTTC. Protein product: CASKGVQGYLAKNIQYF.

The genes are TRBV30 and TRBJ2-7; D is uncertain. Germline values: CDR1 GTSNPN, CDR2 SVGIG (reference sequence). V lost 5 bases and J lost 2, with 13 bases in between. The CDR3 length is 13 residues. The CDR3 coding sequence is TGTGCCTGGTCGGCCGGTGGTACCTACGAGCAGTACTTC. It encodes CAWSAGGTYEQYF.

The chain recombines TRBV7-9 with TRBJ1-4; TRBD1 agrees at 8 bases. J gave up 2 bases and V 2 bases, and 13 bases lay outside the gene matches. CDR1 is SEHNR and CDR2 is FQNEAQ in the germline V gene (reference sequence). The CDR3 length is 19 residues. CDR3 sequence: CASSLMAVQGARTNEKLFF. CDR3 nucleotide sequence: TGTGCCAGCAGCTTAATGGCGGTCCAGGGGGCGCGCACTAATGAAAAACTGTTTTTT. The variable domain in full, with the rest retrieved from reference TRBV7-9 and TRBJ1-4, is DTGVSQNPRHKITKRGQNVTFRCDPISEHNRLYWYRQTLGQGPEFLTYFQNEAQLEKSRLLSDRFSAERPKGSFSTLEIQRTEQGDSAMYLCASSLMAVQGARTNEKLFFGSGTQLSVL.

This clone was seen only a few times. The V call is TRBV4-2, the J call TRBJ1-4; D gene uncertain. Trimming took off 3 bases at V and 6 bases at J, with 11 bases between the two ends. The length of the CDR3 is 14 residues. Per the germline V gene, CDR1 is LGHNA and CDR2 is YNFKEQ. The CDR3 protein is CASSQGSRDEKLFF. In DNA, the CDR3 is TGTGCCAGCAGCCAGGGGTCCCGGGATGAAAAACTGTTTTTT.

The chain employs TRBV7-7 and TRBJ2-3; D may correspond to TRBD1 or TRBD2 (5 bases each). V was pared by 6 bases and J by 7 bases, with 8 bases between. From germline, CDR1 is SSHAT and CDR2 FNYEAQ (reference sequence). There are 11 residues in the CDR3. Here the CDR3 DNA reads TGTGCCAGCAGTGGGGGACATACGCAGTATTTT. Translating gives CASSGGHTQYF.

The V gene is TRBV5-1, the J gene TRBJ2-5; the D call may be TRBD1 or TRBD2 (7 bases each). V dropped 1 base and J dropped 1 base, with 14 bases sitting between them. Germline CDR1 is SGHRS and CDR2 is YFSETQ. This CDR3 has 16 residues. The CDR3 bases are TGCGCCAGCAGCTTGCAGGGGGGGGGTTTCCAAGAGACCCAGTACTTC. It is translated as CASSLQGGGFQETQYF.

The rearrangement uses TRBV28 and TRBJ1-2; no definite D call. The CDR3 has 13 amino acids. V lost 7 bases and J 0 bases, leaving 9 bases between the germline ends. CDR1 is MDHEN, CDR2 SYDVKM, per germline. CDR3 DNA: TGTGCCAGCAATGTTGGACCTAACTATGGCTACACCTTC. Translating it yields CASNVGPNYGYTF.

The chain recombines TRBV5-1 with TRBJ2-7; D gene unclear. Germline V gives CDR1 SGHRS, CDR2 YFSETQ. V was cut by 2 bases and J by 2 bases, with 11 bases left in between. The length of the CDR3 is 14 residues. CDR3 DNA sequence: TGCGCCAGCAGCTTTGAAGGACCAACCTACGAGCAGTACTTC. This codes for CASSFEGPTYEQYF.

This chain connects TRBV10-2 to TRBJ1-4, with D possibly TRBD1 on 6 matching bases. Trimming removed 6 bases from V and 5 bases from J, with 19 bases in between. The CDR3 is 16 amino acids. Germline CDR1 is WSHSY and CDR2 is SAAADI. CDR3 sequence (DNA): TGCGCCAGCAGGGACCGGGGGGCGGGCCCCAATGAAAAACTGTTTTTT. This encodes CASRDRGAGPNEKLFF.

The chain carries TRBV5-1 and TRBJ2-2; maybe TRBD1 (6 bases). V was trimmed by 10 bases and J by 5 bases, leaving 18 bases between them. The CDR3 has 14 residues. Germline lookup yields CDR1 SGHRS and CDR2 YFSETQ. The CDR3 protein is CAARTARGTGELFF. CDR3 DNA: TGCGCCGCCCGGACAGCCCGAGGGACCGGGGAGCTGTTTTTT.

This clone is categorized as medium-sized. This sequence joins TRBV30 and TRBJ1-2; D is ambiguous. V was trimmed by 3 bases and J by 5 bases, leaving 10 bases between them. The CDR3 is 12 residues long. Looked up from germline, CDR1 is GTSNPN and CDR2 is SVGIG (reference sequence). CDR3 protein: CAWRETGYGYTF. CDR3 nucleotide sequence: TGTGCCTGGAGGGAAACTGGATATGGCTACACCTTC.

The gene calls are TRBV19 and TRBJ1-5, with a weak D call TRBD1 (6 bases). Trimming pared 5 bases from V and 4 bases from J, leaving 15 bases between. From germline, CDR1 is LNHDA and CDR2 SQIVND (reference sequence). The CDR3 runs 15 residues. The chain's CDR3 is CASSPPGTLNQPQHF. The DNA of the CDR3 is TGTGCCAGTAGTCCGCCCGGGACACTAAATCAGCCCCAGCATTTT.

The V and J genes are TRBV5-4 and TRBJ2-1; TRBD1 matches 10 bases. This CDR3 has 15 residues. Germline CDR1 reads SGHNT; CDR2 reads YYREEE (reference sequence). Unmatched junction bases numbered 9, after V lost 7 bases and J lost 5 bases. The CDR3 DNA is TGTGCCAGCGGATCCCCGGGACAGGGGAACAATGAGCAGTTCTTC. Its translation is CASGSPGQGNNEQFF.